This TCR beta chain was identified during a study of OX40 agonist ivuxolimab in advanced cancers. Study details: Every 2 weeks, patients got intravenous ivuxolimab at one of six dose levels (0.01-10 mg/kg). Study observations and caveats: Low normalized T-cell clonal expansion also characterized some of the nonresponders. Undetermined was the antigen specificity of the expanded peripheral T cells.

With regard to this clone: What it binds is unknown.

It was autoimmune disease history or systemic immunosuppression that excluded patients. The CDR3 has 16 residues. The trim removed 0 bases at V and 4 bases at J, leaving 5 bases unmatched. Germline V CDR1 and CDR2: SGHRS, YFSETQ. The protocol was immunoSEQ multiplex PCR, while the TCRdb copy is restricted to in-frame clones and leaves out a portion. Of fewer than 65,000 clones in the sample, 85% to 90% were seen once. This receptor was taken from an adult with an advanced solid tumor such as melanoma, head and neck, liver or kidney cancer. This sequence joins TRBV5-1 and TRBJ2-2, with 8 positions matching TRBD2. This specimen was CD4+ or CD8+ T cells sorted from blood, taken in a trial of the OX40 agonist ivuxolimab. The CDR3 DNA follows: TGCGCCAGCAGCTTGGCCGCGGGAGGCGTCACCGGGGAGCTGTTTTTT. It is translated as CASSLAAGGVTGELFF.